Sequencing of this TCR beta chain was carried out in a study of shared clonotypes between healthy human individuals (dated by TCRdb to the early 2020s). For the study in its entirety: The cohort included three men and two women between 18 and 49 years of age. For each donor, CD4 naive and CD4 memory were each given three plates, CD8 naive was given two plates, and CD8 memory was given one plate. Blood TCR repertoires of about five healthy adults were deeply sequenced to estimate repertoire size and the extent of clonotype sharing between individuals. To increase sequencing depth and limit assay-specific biases, TCR repertoire library preparation and sequencing were carried out by different laboratories using diverse techniques. Per donor, leukapheresis produced somewhere between about 0.94 and 9 billion PBMCs.

Concerning this clone itself: Its antigen remains undetermined. There are no base qualities to consult, and no much larger clone falls within one base.

Donors were healthy HIV-negative adults with no recently reported acute infections or vaccinations. Every donor was a Caucasian adult living in Nashville, Tennessee, USA. CD4+ T cells were enriched by magnetic negative selection, after which naive cells were positively selected on CD45RA and the negative fraction was taken as the memory subset. Blood was obtained by leukapheresis, after which PBMCs were separated by Ficoll-Histopaque density gradient centrifugation and cryopreserved in liquid nitrogen vapor phase. Analytical flow cytometry was used to check the purity and quantity of each magnetically sorted T cell population. Genomic DNA was isolated from each sorted fraction and quantified by UV absorbance on a Nanodrop 2000c. Using the deep immunoSEQ assay, TCR CDR3 regions were amplified from genomic DNA by multiplex PCR. Extracted genomic DNA from each cell subset was spread evenly across all wells of several immunoSEQ 96-well plates, with each plate serving as a replicate. For sorted subsets, around 0.2 ug of genomic DNA, equivalent to 30,000 or so T cell genomes, went into each replicate PCR. Purified libraries were measured with a Qubit 3.0 fluorometer, size-checked on a Bioanalyzer 2100, and measured again with the KAPA Library Quantification kit. Every immunoSEQ 96-well plate was sequenced on a dedicated single-read 150-cycle Illumina NextSeq 550 flow cell. The source study handled its data this way. The immunoSEQ output contained only junctional sequences without quality scores, so filtering could not match that applied to full-length reads. Sequences were annotated with PyIR, a Python wrapper for IgBLAST v1.9, using IMGT germline references to assign V/J genes and CDR3. Reads were filtered out if the reads had weak V/J assignments (E-value above 1e-6), no CDR3, stop codons, out-of-frame junctions, or ambiguous translated residues. V3J clonotypes were defined as sequences sharing the same inferred V gene, J gene, and CDR3 amino acid sequence. The percentage overlap between two repertoires was calculated by dividing the number of shared unique clonotypes by the size of the smaller repertoire. Three approaches were used to assess repertoire richness: RTK rarefaction, the Chao1 estimator, and Recon v2.1 estimates of unobserved clonotypes. Generation probabilities for all TCRbeta clonotypes obtained by the gDNA method from a handful of donors were computed using OLGA. TCRdb mirrors the immuneACCESS table, restricted to in-frame sequences. Some clones are absent from its copies; in checked studies, under half trace to an unresolved V gene, and the reason for the others is unknown. V, J and clone size reflect that table, while D and trimming were determined from the DNA. Counted in this sample were 2.3 million or so clones; more than 85% of them appeared once. Roughly 0.36% of the sample is in the top ten clones.

The V and J ends are trimmed by 1 base and 4 bases, leaving 13 bases between them. The CDR3 sequence holds 15 residues, the cysteine and phenylalanine included. This entry keeps only the CDR3 DNA: 45 bases, framed from base 1. The CDR1 and CDR2 encoded by the germline V gene are SGHTA and FQGTGA. The research as a whole found: Estimated clonotype richness was generally larger for naive than for memory subsets. Sampling was restricted to blood, and TCR repertoires in tissues likely differ from the TCR repertoires found in blood. Clonotypes shared by all four sorted-subset donors showed higher generation probabilities than non-shared clonotypes. Because the study included only a small number of donors, the genetic and exposure-history diversity represented was limited. When several donors were compared, the shared fraction of clonotypes was roughly 5% for naive CD4, around 3.6% for naive CD8, more than 2% for memory CD4, and less than 0.45% for memory CD8. Based on pairwise subsampling, the degree of clonotype sharing among donors was expected to be affected by sequencing depth. Rarefaction of sorted-subset datasets indicated incomplete sequencing despite the large sequencing depth.

The receptor chain draws on TRBV7-3 and TRBJ2-5; no D gene is confidently identified. Specimen: naive CD4+ T cells from PBMCs. The sample's cell subset or site, from its label and the paper: CD45RA+ positively selected. This TCR came from a man in his late teens or twenties in good health. Some clones in this sample may be carry-over from other donors' samples. The nucleotides are TGTGCCAGCAGCTTAAATGGGAACCTAATAGAGACCCAGTACTTC. It encodes CASSLNGNLIETQYF.